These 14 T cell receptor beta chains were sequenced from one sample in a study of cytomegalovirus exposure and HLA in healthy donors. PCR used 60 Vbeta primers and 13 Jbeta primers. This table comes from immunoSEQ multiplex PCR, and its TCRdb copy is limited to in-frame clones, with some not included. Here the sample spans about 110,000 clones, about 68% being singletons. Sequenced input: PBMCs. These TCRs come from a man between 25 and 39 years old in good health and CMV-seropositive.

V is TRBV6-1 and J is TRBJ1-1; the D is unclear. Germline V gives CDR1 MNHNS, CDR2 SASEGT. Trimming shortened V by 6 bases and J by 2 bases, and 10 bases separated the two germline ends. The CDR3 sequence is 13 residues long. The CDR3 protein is CASSPLRNTEAFF. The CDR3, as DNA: TGTGCCAGCAGCCCCCTTAGAAACACTGAAGCTTTCTTT.

The CDR3 here is CASSHRYEQYF. The CDR3 region has the DNA TGTGCCAGCAGCCACAGGTACGAGCAGTACTTC. The chain carries TRBV27 and TRBJ2-7; D may be TRBD1 (5 bases). Germline CDR1 is MNHEY and CDR2 is SMNVEV (reference sequence). V dropped 6 bases and J dropped 4 bases, with 7 bases sitting between them. The CDR3 length is 11 residues.

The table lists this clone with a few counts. The CDR3 DNA is TGCGCCAGCAGCTCGGGACAGGGTCCGAACACTGAAGCTTTCTTT. Its protein is CASSSGQGPNTEAFF. V is TRBV5-1 and J is TRBJ1-1; TRBD1 aligns across 9 bases. Per the germline V gene, CDR1 is SGHRS and CDR2 is YFSETQ. The CDR3 contains 15 residues. The V gene end was trimmed by 3 bases and the J gene end by 1 base; junction bases not matched to a gene: 4.

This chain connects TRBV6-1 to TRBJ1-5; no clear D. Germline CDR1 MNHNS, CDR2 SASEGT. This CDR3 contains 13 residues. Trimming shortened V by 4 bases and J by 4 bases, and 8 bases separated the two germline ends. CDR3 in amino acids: CASSGSVNQPQHF. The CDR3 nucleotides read TGTGCCAGCAGTGGCAGTGTAAATCAGCCCCAGCATTTT.

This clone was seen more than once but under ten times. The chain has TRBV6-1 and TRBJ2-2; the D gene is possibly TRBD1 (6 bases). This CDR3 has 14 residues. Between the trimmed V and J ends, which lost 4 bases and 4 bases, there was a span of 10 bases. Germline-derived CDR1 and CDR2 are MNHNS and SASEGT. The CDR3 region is CASSADRSTGELFF. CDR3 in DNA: TGTGCCAGCAGTGCAGACAGGAGCACCGGGGAGCTGTTTTTT.

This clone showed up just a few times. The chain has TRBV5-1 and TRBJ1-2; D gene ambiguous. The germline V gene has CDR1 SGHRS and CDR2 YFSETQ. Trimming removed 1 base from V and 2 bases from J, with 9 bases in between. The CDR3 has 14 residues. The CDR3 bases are TGCGCCAGCAGCTTGTCTCCGGGGAACTATGGCTACACCTTC. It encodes CASSLSPGNYGYTF. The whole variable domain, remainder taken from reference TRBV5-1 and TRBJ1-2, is KAGVTQTPRYLIKTRGQQVTLSCSPISGHRSVSWYQQTPGQGLQFLFEYFSETQRNKGNFPGRFSGRQFSNSRSEMNVSTLELGDSALYLCASSLSPGNYGYTFGSGTRLTVV.

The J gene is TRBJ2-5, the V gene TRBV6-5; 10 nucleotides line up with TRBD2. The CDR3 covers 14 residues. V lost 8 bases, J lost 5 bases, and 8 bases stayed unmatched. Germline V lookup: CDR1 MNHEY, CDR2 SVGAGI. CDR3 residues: CASGKRGGDETQYF. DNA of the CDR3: TGTGCCAGCGGCAAGCGGGGGGGCGATGAGACCCAGTACTTC.

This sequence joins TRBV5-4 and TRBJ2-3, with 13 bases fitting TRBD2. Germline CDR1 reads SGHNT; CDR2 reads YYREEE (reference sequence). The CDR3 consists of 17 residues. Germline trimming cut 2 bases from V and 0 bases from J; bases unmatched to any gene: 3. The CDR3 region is CASSFSGLAGSTDTQYF. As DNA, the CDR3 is TGTGCCAGCAGCTTTTCGGGACTAGCGGGGAGCACAGATACGCAGTATTTT. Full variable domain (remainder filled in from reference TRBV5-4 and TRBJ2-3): ETGVTQSPTHLIKTRGQQVTLRCSSQSGHNTVSWYQQALGQGPQFIFQYYREEENGRGNFPPRFSGLQFPNYSSELNVNALELDDSALYLCASSFSGLAGSTDTQYFGPGTRLTVL.

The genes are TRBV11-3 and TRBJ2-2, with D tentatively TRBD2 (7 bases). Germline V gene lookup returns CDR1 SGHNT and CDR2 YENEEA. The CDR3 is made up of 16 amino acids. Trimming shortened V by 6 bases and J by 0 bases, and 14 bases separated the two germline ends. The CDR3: CASSTSGGANTGELFF. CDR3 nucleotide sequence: TGTGCCAGCAGTACCTCGGGGGGCGCGAACACCGGGGAGCTGTTTTTT. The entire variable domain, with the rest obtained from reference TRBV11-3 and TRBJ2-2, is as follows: EAGVVQSPRYKIIEKKQPVAFWCNPISGHNTLYWYLQNLGQGPELLIRYENEEAVDDSQLPKDRFSAERLKGVDSTLKIQPAELGDSAVYLCASSTSGGANTGELFFGEGSRLTVL.

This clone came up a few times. DNA of the CDR3: TGTGCCAGCAGTTTAGATTCGGGGTACAATGAGCAGTTCTTC. Its protein is CASSLDSGYNEQFF. This sequence joins TRBV27 and TRBJ2-1; D may be TRBD2 (5 bases). This CDR3 is built from 14 residues. V gave up 2 bases and J gave up 4 bases, with 9 bases separating them. CDR1 and CDR2 (germline): MNHEY, SMNVEV (reference sequence).

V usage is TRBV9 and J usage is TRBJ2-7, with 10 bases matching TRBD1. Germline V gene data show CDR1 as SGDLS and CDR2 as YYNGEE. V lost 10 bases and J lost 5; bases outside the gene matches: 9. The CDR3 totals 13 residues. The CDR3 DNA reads TGTGCCTCCCTAGGGGGGACAGGGGACGAGCAGTACTTC. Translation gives CASLGGTGDEQYF.

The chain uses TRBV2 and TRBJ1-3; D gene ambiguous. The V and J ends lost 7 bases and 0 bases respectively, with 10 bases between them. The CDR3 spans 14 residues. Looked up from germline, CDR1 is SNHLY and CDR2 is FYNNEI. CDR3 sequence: CASTNGPSGNTIYF. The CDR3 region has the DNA TGTGCCAGCACGAACGGTCCCTCTGGAAACACCATATATTTT. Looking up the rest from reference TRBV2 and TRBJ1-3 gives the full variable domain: EPEVTQTPSHQVTQMGQEVILRCVPISNHLYFYWYRQILGQKVEFLVSFYNNEISEKSEIFDDQFSVERPDGSNFTLKIRSTKLEDSAMYFCASTNGPSGNTIYFGEGSWLTVV.

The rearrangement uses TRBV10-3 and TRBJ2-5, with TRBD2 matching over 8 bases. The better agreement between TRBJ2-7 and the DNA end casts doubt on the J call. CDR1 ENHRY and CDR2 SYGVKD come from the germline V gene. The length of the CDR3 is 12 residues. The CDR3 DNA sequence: TGTGCCAGCTTTAGCGGGGTCTACGAGCAGTACTTC. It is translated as CASFSGVYEQYF.

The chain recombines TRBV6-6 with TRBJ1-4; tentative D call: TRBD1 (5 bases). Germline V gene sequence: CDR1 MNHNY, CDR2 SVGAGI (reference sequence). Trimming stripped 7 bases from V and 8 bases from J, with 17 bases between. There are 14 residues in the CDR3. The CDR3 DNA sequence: TGTGCCAGCATTAACGTCGGGGGAGGCGAAAAACTGTTTTTT. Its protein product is CASINVGGGEKLFF.